The 29 T cell receptor beta chains listed next were all sequenced from one sample in a study of blood T cell repertoires in COVID-19. Assay used: immunoSEQ multiplex PCR; TCRdb lists only in-frame clones, some missing. The data contain 45,000 to 55,000 clones, roughly 80% of them singletons. Material for sequencing was peripheral blood. These receptors were obtained from a middle-aged man with active COVID-19.

V is TRBV5-5 and J is TRBJ2-2; the D gene is possibly TRBD1 (5 bases). The CDR3 has 13 residues. The germline V and J ends were trimmed by 1 base and 8 bases, with 9 bases remaining between them. From germline, CDR1 is SGHKS and CDR2 YYEKEE (reference sequence). The CDR3 loop reads CASSLSGLGELFF. The CDR3 DNA reads TGTGCCAGCAGCTTGTCAGGGTTGGGGGAGCTGTTTTTT.

The rearrangement uses TRBV27 and TRBJ2-3; perhaps TRBD2 as D (5 bases). The germline V gene has CDR1 MNHEY and CDR2 SMNVEV (reference sequence). The CDR3 runs to 12 residues. The germline V and J ends were trimmed by 2 bases and 5 bases, with 5 bases remaining between them. CDR3 DNA sequence: TGTGCCAGCAGTTTAGCGGGAGATACGCAGTATTTT. Its translation: CASSLAGDTQYF.

The rearrangement joins TRBV2 to TRBJ2-5; TRBD2 aligns across 8 bases. CDR1 and CDR2 from the germline V gene are SNHLY and FYNNEI. The CDR3 has 13 amino acids. In DNA, the CDR3 is TGTGCTTACTTGGTAGCGGGGACAGAGACCCAGTACTTC. This sequence encodes CAYLVAGTETQYF.

The chain is built from TRBV7-6 and TRBJ2-1, with D possibly TRBD2 on 6 matching bases. Germline-derived CDR1 and CDR2 are SGHVS and FNYEAQ. The V and J ends lost 6 bases and 7 bases respectively, with 10 bases between them. This CDR3 comprises 12 residues. CDR3 sequence: CASRGTSNEQFF. The CDR3 region has the DNA TGTGCCAGCAGAGGGACTTCTAATGAGCAGTTCTTC.

The chain employs TRBV20-1 and TRBJ1-1; no reliable D call. V was cut by 3 bases and J by 0 bases, with 14 bases left in between. This CDR3 comprises 15 residues. Germline V gives CDR1 DFQATT, CDR2 SNEGSKA (reference sequence). In nucleotides, the CDR3 is TGCAGTGCTAGTAGACCGGGGATGATGAACACTGAAGCTTTCTTT. It translates to CSASRPGMMNTEAFF.

The rearrangement links TRBV21-1 to TRBJ2-5; the table's D call, TRBD2, was not checked against the DNA. TRBV21-1 is annotated as a pseudogene. This CDR3 spans 20 amino acids. CDR3 protein: CASSLGKTSGGAVVQETQYF. The CDR3 region has the DNA TGTGCCAGCAGCCTGGGAAAGACTAGCGGGGGGGCCGTTGTTCAAGAGACCCAGTACTTC.

The CDR3 DNA is TGCGCCAGCAGCTTGGACGGGCGGGGGGGCAATGAGCAGTTCTTC. Amino acids: CASSLDGRGGNEQFF. The chain has TRBV5-1 and TRBJ2-1, with 9 bases lining up with TRBD2. V was pared by 0 bases and J by 6 bases, with 4 bases of the junction left unmatched. This CDR3 contains 15 residues. CDR1 SGHRS and CDR2 YFSETQ come from the germline V gene.

The chain combines TRBV6-2 or TRBV6-3 with TRBJ2-7; D perhaps matches TRBD2 (5 bases). Trimming removed 2 bases from V and 7 bases from J, with 12 bases in between. CDR1 MNHEY and CDR2 SVGEGT come from the germline V gene. The CDR3 has 13 amino acids. CDR3 region: CASSYGAAGEQYF. The CDR3 DNA reads as TGTGCCAGCAGTTACGGAGCGGCGGGTGAGCAGTACTTC.

The chain combines TRBV5-1 with TRBJ2-7, with D unclear. This CDR3 has 11 residues. The germline V gene has CDR1 SGHRS and CDR2 YFSETQ. V gave up 4 bases and J gave up 6 bases, with 8 bases separating them. This CDR3 is CASSHNTEQYF. Written as DNA, the CDR3 is TGCGCCAGCAGCCACAACACCGAGCAGTACTTC.

The chain links TRBV19 to TRBJ1-1; 7 positions agree with TRBD1. V lost 4 bases and J lost 4; bases outside the gene matches: 9. The CDR3 length is 15 residues. Per germline, CDR1 LNHDA and CDR2 SQIVND (reference sequence). The CDR3 here is CASSNPGTEVTEAFF. The CDR3 bases are TGTGCCAGTAGTAACCCCGGGACAGAGGTCACTGAAGCTTTCTTT. Full variable domain (rest looked up from reference TRBV19 and TRBJ1-1): DGGITQSPKYLFRKEGQNVTLSCEQNLNHDAMYWYRQDPGQGLRLIYYSQIVNDFQKGDIAEGYSVSREKKESFPLTVTSAQKNPTAFYLCASSNPGTEVTEAFFGQGTRLTVV.

The V call is TRBV7-8, the J call TRBJ1-5; D might be TRBD1 (6 bases). This CDR3 comprises 14 residues. V was pared by 3 bases and J by 4 bases, with 10 bases between. Looked up from germline, CDR1 is SGHVS and CDR2 is FQNEAQ. CDR3 sequence: CASSFGQLNQPQHF. CDR3 in DNA: TGTGCCAGCAGCTTTGGACAGCTGAATCAGCCCCAGCATTTT.

The V and J genes are TRBV4-2 and TRBJ1-2; D is undetermined. The CDR3 runs 14 residues. V was shortened by 2 bases and J by 4 bases, with 11 bases between the two germline ends. Germline lookup yields CDR1 LGHNA and CDR2 YNFKEQ. The CDR3 is CASSQLGGGYGYTF. DNA of the CDR3: TGTGCCAGCAGCCAACTAGGTGGAGGCTATGGCTACACCTTC.

Only one count was recorded for this clone. The J gene is TRBJ2-5, the V gene TRBV12-5, with 13 bases lining up with TRBD2. The V segment lost 2 bases and the J segment 4 bases; nucleotides outside the gene matches: 10. This CDR3 region has 18 residues. The germline V gene encodes CDR1 LGHNT and CDR2 FRNRAP. The CDR3 reads CASGLPTSGGAKGETQYF. CDR3 in DNA: TGTGCTAGTGGTTTGCCTACTAGCGGGGGGGCCAAAGGAGAGACCCAGTACTTC.

The CDR3 region is CASSVGAAYTDTQYF. The CDR3 DNA is TGTGCCAGCAGCGTAGGGGCAGCATACACAGATACGCAGTATTTT. V gene TRBV9 combines with J gene TRBJ2-3; no clear D gene. The germline gives CDR1 SGDLS, CDR2 YYNGEE. This CDR3 has 15 residues. Trimming took 0 bases from V and 2 from J, leaving 10 bases between them.

V gene TRBV29-1 combines with J gene TRBJ2-5; 10 nucleotides align to TRBD2. After removal of 5 bases from V and 4 bases from J, the junction contained 4 bases not matched to a gene. CDR3 length: 13 amino acids. The germline CDR1 and CDR2 sequences are SQVTM and ANQGSEA. In DNA, the CDR3 is TGCAGCGTTTCTCGGACTAGCGGAGAGACCCAGTACTTC. It is translated as CSVSRTSGETQYF.

The V call is TRBV10-3, the J call TRBJ1-5; perhaps TRBD1 as D (6 bases). The CDR3 consists of 13 residues. The V gene lost 8 bases and the J gene lost 6 bases, with 14 bases spanning the gap. Looked up from germline, CDR1 is ENHRY and CDR2 is SYGVKD. The CDR3 here is CAIRGAGGQPQHF. CDR3 sequence (DNA): TGTGCCATCCGGGGGGCAGGCGGTCAGCCCCAGCATTTT.

The chain has TRBV9 and TRBJ2-7; D possibly corresponds to TRBD1 (5 bases). Germline values: CDR1 SGDLS, CDR2 YYNGEE. V was pared by 0 bases and J by 4 bases, with 11 bases between. There are 14 residues in the CDR3. The CDR3, as DNA: TGTGCCAGCAGCGTAGAGGGGTACGGGTACGAGCAGTACTTC. Amino acids: CASSVEGYGYEQYF.

This clone was seen only once. J is TRBJ1-1 and V is TRBV5-5, with 9 bases aligning to TRBD1. V lost 4 bases to trimming and J lost 6 bases; unmatched junction nucleotides: 4. The germline CDR1 and CDR2 sequences are SGHKS and YYEKEE (reference sequence). The CDR3 length is 13 residues. For the CDR3, the DNA is TGTGCCAGCAGCGGGACAGGGATCCCTGAAGCTTTCTTT. Its protein product is CASSGTGIPEAFF.

The chain carries TRBV5-1 and TRBJ2-3, with 11 bases fitting TRBD2. The junction had 13 bases not matched to a gene; V was cut back by 3 bases and J by 1 base. Germline CDR1 is SGHRS and CDR2 is YFSETQ. The CDR3 is 19 residues long. The CDR3 DNA sequence: TGCGCCAGCAGCTCCCGGTTAGCGGGGGGGCCTCCTCGCACAGATACGCAGTATTTT. Its protein product is CASSSRLAGGPPRTDTQYF. The whole variable domain, filled in from reference TRBV5-1 and TRBJ2-3, reads KAGVTQTPRYLIKTRGQQVTLSCSPISGHRSVSWYQQTPGQGLQFLFEYFSETQRNKGNFPGRFSGRQFSNSRSEMNVSTLELGDSALYLCASSSRLAGGPPRTDTQYFGPGTRLTVL.

J is TRBJ1-1 and V is TRBV18; D may be TRBD1 (5 bases). CDR1 KGHSH and CDR2 LQKENI come from the germline V gene. The CDR3 consists of 13 residues. V gave up 7 bases and J gave up 5 bases, with 14 bases separating them. CDR3 DNA sequence: TGTGCCAGCTGCCGGGGGGGTTGGACTGAAGCTTTCTTT. This gives the protein CASCRGGWTEAFF.

The chain links TRBV5-1 to TRBJ2-7; D is uncertain. V was clipped by 0 bases and J by 4 bases, with 8 bases between them. The CDR3 has 13 amino acids. Per the germline V gene, CDR1 is SGHRS and CDR2 is YFSETQ. CDR3 coding DNA: TGCGCCAGCAGCTTGGACATACGATACGAGCAGTACTTC. This encodes CASSLDIRYEQYF.

About this clone: Additional DNA sequences in this sample encode the identical CDR3. The rearrangement uses TRBV6-5 and TRBJ2-5; tentatively, D is TRBD1 (6 bases). The length of the CDR3 is 12 residues. From germline, CDR1 is MNHEY and CDR2 SVGAGI. The V end was cut by 5 bases, the J end by 5 bases, with 9 bases between. The CDR3 loop is CASSPQGETQYF. The CDR3, as DNA: TGTGCCAGCAGTCCCCAGGGGGAGACCCAGTACTTC.

This clone has only a few counts. V gene TRBV28 combines with J gene TRBJ1-1; D gene unclear. The CDR3 sequence is 15 residues long. Germline assignment: CDR1 MDHEN and CDR2 SYDVKM. V was clipped by 2 bases and J by 1 base, with 11 bases between them. The CDR3 spells CASSLGPGGNTEAFF. For the CDR3, the DNA is TGTGCCAGCAGTTTAGGACCGGGAGGGAACACTGAAGCTTTCTTT.

The rearrangement links TRBV27 to TRBJ2-7; TRBD1 aligns across 7 bases. CDR1 is MNHEY and CDR2 is SMNVEV in the germline V gene (reference sequence). The junction had 9 bases not matched to a gene; V was cut back by 4 bases and J by 0 bases. The CDR3 consists of 16 residues. CDR3 loop: CASSSWTGKNSYEQYF. The CDR3 region has the DNA TGTGCCAGCAGTTCATGGACAGGAAAAAACTCCTACGAGCAGTACTTC.

This clone was picked up one time. V gene TRBV5-4 combines with J gene TRBJ2-5, with D perhaps matching TRBD2 (6 bases). Germline CDR1 SGHNT, CDR2 YYREEE (reference sequence). Trimming stripped 4 bases from V and 7 bases from J, with 20 bases between. CDR3 length: 15 amino acids. CDR3 nucleotide sequence: TGTGCCAGCAGCCCCGGCTGGGAGGTAGGCAGGACCCAGTACTTC. Translating gives CASSPGWEVGRTQYF.

The rearrangement joins TRBV2 to TRBJ2-1; 11 bases map to TRBD2. The CDR3 is made up of 17 amino acids. With V trimmed by 5 bases and J by 1 base, 7 bases remained unmatched. Germline V lookup: CDR1 SNHLY, CDR2 FYNNEI. CDR3 sequence (DNA): TGTGCCAGCAGTTCTATGGGACTAGCGGCTTCCTACAATGAGCAGTTCTTC. Protein: CASSSMGLAASYNEQFF.

The gene calls are TRBV5-1 and TRBJ1-5; 12 bases match TRBD1. Germline V gene lookup returns CDR1 SGHRS and CDR2 YFSETQ. The CDR3 is made up of 15 amino acids. J was trimmed by 6 bases and V by 4 bases; bases with no gene match: 5. The CDR3 spells CASSPGQGAGQPQHF. The CDR3 DNA follows: TGCGCCAGCAGCCCGGGACAGGGGGCTGGTCAGCCCCAGCATTTT.

The genes are TRBV3-1 (or the pseudogene TRBV3-2) and TRBJ2-7, with 8 positions matching TRBD1. CDR3 length equals 15 residues. The junction had 7 bases not matched to a gene; V was cut back by 4 bases and J by 2 bases. CDR1 and CDR2 (germline): LGHDT, YNNKEL (reference sequence). CDR3 coding DNA: TGTGCCAGCAGCCCCCGGACAGGGCCCACCTACGAGCAGTACTTC. Translated: CASSPRTGPTYEQYF.

This clone was seen more than once but under ten times. V usage is TRBV5-1 and J usage is TRBJ2-7; tentative D call: TRBD1 (6 bases). Trimming left V 0 bases short and J 0 bases short, with 10 bases between. This CDR3 region has 15 residues. Germline loops: CDR1 SGHRS, CDR2 YFSETQ. The CDR3 region is CASSLAVQGSYEQYF. CDR3 nucleotide sequence: TGCGCCAGCAGCTTGGCCGTACAGGGCTCCTACGAGCAGTACTTC.